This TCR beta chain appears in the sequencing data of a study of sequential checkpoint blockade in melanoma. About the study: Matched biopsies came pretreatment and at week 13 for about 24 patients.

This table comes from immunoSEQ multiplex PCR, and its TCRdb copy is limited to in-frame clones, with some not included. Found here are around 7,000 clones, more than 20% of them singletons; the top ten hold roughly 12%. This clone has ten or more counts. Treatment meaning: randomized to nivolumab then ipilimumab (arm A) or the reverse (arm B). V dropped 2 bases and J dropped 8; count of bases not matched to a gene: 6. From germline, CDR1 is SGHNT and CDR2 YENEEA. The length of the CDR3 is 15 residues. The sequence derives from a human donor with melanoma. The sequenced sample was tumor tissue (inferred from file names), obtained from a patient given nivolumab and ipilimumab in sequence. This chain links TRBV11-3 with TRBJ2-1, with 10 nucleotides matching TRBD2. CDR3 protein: CASSLNSGGRDEQFF. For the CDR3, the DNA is TGTGCCAGCAGCTTAAATAGCGGGGGGAGAGATGAGCAGTTCTTC. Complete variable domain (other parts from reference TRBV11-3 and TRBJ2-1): EAGVVQSPRYKIIEKKQPVAFWCNPISGHNTLYWYLQNLGQGPELLIRYENEEAVDDSQLPKDRFSAERLKGVDSTLKIQPAELGDSAVYLCASSLNSGGRDEQFFGPGTRLTVL.